This TCR beta chain was recovered during a study of blood T cells in healthy people across ages. Germline V gives CDR1 MRHNA, CDR2 SNTAGT. The ends lost 2 bases at V and 3 bases at J; junction bases unmatched: 3. The CDR3 spans 15 residues. A second about 6 to 11 cycle PCR used barcoded and J-beta primers. From each sample, at least 2.5 million paired-end reads containing CDR3 were obtained. TCRdb redid the calling of the 5' RACE reads with MiXCR, one entry per CDR3 protein. The table records 450,000 to 600,000 distinct CDR3 sequences, about 29% of them present only once. This clonotype was counted a few times. Total RNA was extracted at no less than 5 micrograms per sample. Separately, the same data were catalogued under a study of T cells of mothers and their children. That source notes: Thymic selection shapes TCR recombination output similarly in related and unrelated pairs. Slightly higher, non-significant overlap characterized related mother-child pairs relative to unrelated pairs.

This TCR was recovered from a boy younger than 10 in good health. The chain employs TRBV6-4 and TRBJ2-1; 8 bases are shared with TRBD2. The sample was blood. The CDR3 DNA reads as TGTGCCAGCAGTGACGGAGCGGGAGACTACAATGAGCAGTTCTTC. This encodes CASSDGAGDYNEQFF.